This paragraph reports one TCR beta chain. The antigen is not known. This table comes from immunoSEQ multiplex PCR, and its TCRdb copy is limited to in-frame clones, with some not included. This table holds approximately 90,000 clones, roughly 97% found once. These data originate in a study of cytomegalovirus exposure and HLA in healthy donors. Study-wide results and limits: Researchers counted 180 or so TCR beta chains as cytomegalovirus-associated. In vitro work confirmed that a few CMV-associated chains recognize CMV antigens.

Separate from the roughly 700-subject first cohort, the approximately 120-subject validation cohort was the one that the donors belonged to. The CDR3 spans 14 residues. Trimming cost V 2 bases and J 1 base, with 8 bases left between them. Per the germline V gene, CDR1 is MDHEN and CDR2 is SYDVKM. This chain joins TRBV28 and TRBJ2-5; D possibly corresponds to TRBD2 (5 bases). The specimen was PBMCs. The receptor was isolated from a man younger than 30 in good health and CMV-seronegative. The chain's CDR3 is CASSLGTSQETQYF. The DNA of the CDR3 is TGTGCCAGCAGTTTAGGTACTAGCCAAGAGACCCAGTACTTC.